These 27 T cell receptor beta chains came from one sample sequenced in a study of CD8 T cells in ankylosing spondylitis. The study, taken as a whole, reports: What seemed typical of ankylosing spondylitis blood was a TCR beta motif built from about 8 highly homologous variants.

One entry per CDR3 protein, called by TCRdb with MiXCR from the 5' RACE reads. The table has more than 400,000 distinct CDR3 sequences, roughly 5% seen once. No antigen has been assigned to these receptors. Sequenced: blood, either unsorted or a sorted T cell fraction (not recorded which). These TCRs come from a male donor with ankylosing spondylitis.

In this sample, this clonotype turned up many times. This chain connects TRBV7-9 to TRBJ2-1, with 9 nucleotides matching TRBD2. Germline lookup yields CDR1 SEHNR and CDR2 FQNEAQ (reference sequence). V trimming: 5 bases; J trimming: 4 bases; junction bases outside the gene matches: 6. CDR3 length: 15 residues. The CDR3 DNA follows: TGTGCCAGCAGCATGGGACTAGCAGTTTACAATGAGCAGTTCTTC. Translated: CASSMGLAVYNEQFF.

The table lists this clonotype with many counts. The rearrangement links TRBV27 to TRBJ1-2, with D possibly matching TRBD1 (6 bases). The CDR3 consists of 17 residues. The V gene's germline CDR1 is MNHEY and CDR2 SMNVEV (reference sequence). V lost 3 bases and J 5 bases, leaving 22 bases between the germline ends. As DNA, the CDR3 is TGTGCCAGCAGTTTTGCAGGGGTCGGTATTCCCCTGTATGGCTACACCTTC. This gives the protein CASSFAGVGIPLYGYTF.

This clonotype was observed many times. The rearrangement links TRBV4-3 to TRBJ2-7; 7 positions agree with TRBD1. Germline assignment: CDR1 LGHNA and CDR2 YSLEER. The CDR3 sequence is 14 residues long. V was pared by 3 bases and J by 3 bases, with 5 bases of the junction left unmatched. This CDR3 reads CASSHTGESYEQYF. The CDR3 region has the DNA TGCGCCAGCAGCCATACAGGGGAGAGCTACGAGCAGTACTTC.

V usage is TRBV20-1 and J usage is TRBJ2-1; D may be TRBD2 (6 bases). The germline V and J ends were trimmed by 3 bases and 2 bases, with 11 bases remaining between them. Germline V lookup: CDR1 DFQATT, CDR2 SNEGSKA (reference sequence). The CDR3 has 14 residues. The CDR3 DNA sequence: TGCAGTGCTAGCGGGAGAATCGCCTACAATGAGCAGTTCTTC. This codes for CSASGRIAYNEQFF.

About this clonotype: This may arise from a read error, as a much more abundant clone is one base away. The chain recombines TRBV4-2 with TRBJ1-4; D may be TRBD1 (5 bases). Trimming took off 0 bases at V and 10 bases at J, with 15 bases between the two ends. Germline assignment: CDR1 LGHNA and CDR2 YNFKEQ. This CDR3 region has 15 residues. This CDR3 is CASSQDGAGRGKLFF. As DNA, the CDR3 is TGTGCCAGCAGCCAAGACGGGGCAGGCCGGGGAAAACTGTTTTTT.

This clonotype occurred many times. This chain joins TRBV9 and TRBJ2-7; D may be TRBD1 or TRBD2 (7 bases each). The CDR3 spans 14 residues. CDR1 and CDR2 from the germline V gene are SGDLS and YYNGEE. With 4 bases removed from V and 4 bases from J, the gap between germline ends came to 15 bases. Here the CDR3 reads CASSPQGGGYEQYF. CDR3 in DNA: TGTGCCAGCAGCCCCCAGGGGGGGGGATACGAGCAGTACTTC.

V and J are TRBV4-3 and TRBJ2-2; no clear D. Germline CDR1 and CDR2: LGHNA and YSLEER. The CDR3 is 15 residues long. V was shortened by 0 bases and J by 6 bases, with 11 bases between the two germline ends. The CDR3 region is CASSQEFLVAGELFF. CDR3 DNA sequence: TGCGCCAGCAGCCAAGAATTTCTGGTAGCCGGGGAGCTGTTTTTT.

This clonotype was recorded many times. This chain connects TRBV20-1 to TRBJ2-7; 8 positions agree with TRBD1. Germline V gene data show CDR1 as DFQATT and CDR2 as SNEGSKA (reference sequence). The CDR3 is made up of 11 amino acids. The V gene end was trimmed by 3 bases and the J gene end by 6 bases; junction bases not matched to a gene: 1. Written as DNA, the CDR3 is TGCAGTGCTAGTGACAGGGGCGAGCAGTACTTC. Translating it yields CSASDRGEQYF.

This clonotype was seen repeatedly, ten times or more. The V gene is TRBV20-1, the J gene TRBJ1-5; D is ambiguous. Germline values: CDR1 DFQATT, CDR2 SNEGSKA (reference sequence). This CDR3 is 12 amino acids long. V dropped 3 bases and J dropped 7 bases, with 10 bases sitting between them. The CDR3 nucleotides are TGCAGTGCTAGTACCGGACCCCAGCCCCAGCATTTT. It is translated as CSASTGPQPQHF.

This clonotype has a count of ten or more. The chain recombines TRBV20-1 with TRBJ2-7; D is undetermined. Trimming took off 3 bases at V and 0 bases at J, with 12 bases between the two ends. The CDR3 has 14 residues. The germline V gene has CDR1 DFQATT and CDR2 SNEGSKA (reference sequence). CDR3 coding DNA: TGCAGTGCTAGGAGGCGAAGGAGCTCCTACGAGCAGTACTTC. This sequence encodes CSARRRRSSYEQYF.

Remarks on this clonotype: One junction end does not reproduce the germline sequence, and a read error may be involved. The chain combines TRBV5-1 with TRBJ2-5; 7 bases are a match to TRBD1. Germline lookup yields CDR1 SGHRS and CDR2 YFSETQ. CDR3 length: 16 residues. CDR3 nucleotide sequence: TGCGCCAGCAGTCGGAACAGGGGCCTGGGGCAAGCGACCCAGTACTTC. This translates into CASSRNRGLGQATQYF.

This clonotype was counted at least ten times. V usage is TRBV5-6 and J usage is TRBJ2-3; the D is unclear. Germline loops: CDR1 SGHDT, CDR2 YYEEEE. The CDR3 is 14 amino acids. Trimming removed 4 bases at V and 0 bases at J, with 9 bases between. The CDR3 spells CASSDLKSTDTQYF. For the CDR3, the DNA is TGTGCCAGCAGCGATTTAAAGAGCACAGATACGCAGTATTTT.

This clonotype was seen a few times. The CDR3 spells CASRMTGGSADTQYF. As DNA, the CDR3 is TGTGCCAGCAGAATGACAGGGGGGAGTGCAGATACGCAGTATTTT. The genes are TRBV11-2 and TRBJ2-3, with 9 bases aligning to TRBD1. The CDR3 consists of 15 residues. The germline V gene encodes CDR1 SGHAT and CDR2 FQNNGV. Germline trimming cut 6 bases from V and 4 bases from J; bases unmatched to any gene: 8.

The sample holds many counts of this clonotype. The CDR3 loop is CSAPGLGSYEQYF. The CDR3 DNA reads TGCAGTGCCCCTGGGCTAGGCTCCTACGAGCAGTACTTC. The chain has TRBV20-1 and TRBJ2-7, with D unresolved. CDR1 DFQATT and CDR2 SNEGSKA come from the germline V gene (reference sequence). The CDR3 is 13 residues long. With 6 bases removed from V and 0 bases from J, the gap between germline ends came to 12 bases.

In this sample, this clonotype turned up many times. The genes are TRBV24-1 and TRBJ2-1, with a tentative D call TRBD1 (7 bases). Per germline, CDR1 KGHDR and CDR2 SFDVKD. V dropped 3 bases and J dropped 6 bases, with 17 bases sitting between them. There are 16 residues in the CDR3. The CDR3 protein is CATSDTTGRNGNEQFF. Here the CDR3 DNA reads TGTGCCACCAGTGATACGACAGGGAGGAATGGCAATGAGCAGTTCTTC.

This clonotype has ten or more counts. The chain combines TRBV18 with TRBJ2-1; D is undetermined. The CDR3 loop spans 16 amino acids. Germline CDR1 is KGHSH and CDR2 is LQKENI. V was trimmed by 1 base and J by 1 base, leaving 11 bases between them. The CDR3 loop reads CASSPLVSESYNEQFF. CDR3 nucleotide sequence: TGTGCCAGCTCACCACTAGTGAGTGAGTCCTACAATGAGCAGTTCTTC.

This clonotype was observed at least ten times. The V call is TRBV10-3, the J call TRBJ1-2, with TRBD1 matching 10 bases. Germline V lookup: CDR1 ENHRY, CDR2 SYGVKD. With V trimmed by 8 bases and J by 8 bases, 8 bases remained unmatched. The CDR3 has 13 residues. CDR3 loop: CAIGLGTGEGYTF. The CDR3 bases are TGTGCCATCGGCCTTGGGACAGGGGAAGGCTACACCTTC.

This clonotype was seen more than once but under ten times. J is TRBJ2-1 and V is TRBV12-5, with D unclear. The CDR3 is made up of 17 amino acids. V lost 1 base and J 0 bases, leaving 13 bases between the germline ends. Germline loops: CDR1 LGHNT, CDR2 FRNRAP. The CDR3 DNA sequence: TGTGCTAGTGGTTTGGCCAGATACGTCGGCTCCTACAATGAGCAGTTCTTC. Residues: CASGLARYVGSYNEQFF.

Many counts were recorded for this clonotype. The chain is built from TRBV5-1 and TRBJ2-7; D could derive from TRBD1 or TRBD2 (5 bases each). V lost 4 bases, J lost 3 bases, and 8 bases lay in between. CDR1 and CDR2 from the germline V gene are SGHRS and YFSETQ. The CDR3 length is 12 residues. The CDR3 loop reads CASSRDHYEQYF. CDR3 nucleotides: TGCGCCAGCAGCAGGGACCACTACGAGCAGTACTTC.

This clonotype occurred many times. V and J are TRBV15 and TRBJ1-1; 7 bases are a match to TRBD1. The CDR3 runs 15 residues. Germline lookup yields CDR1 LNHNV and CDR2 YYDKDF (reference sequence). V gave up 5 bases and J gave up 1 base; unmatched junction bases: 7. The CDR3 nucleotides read TGTGCCACCAGCCGTTCCCGGACAGGGAACACTGAAGCTTTCTTT. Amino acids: CATSRSRTGNTEAFF. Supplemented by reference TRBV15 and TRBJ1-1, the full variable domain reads DAMVIQNPRYQVTQFGKPVTLSCSQTLNHNVMYWYQQKSSQAPKLLFHYYDKDFNNEADTPDNFQSRRPNTSFCFLDIRSPGLGDTAMYLCATSRSRTGNTEAFFGQGTRLTVV.

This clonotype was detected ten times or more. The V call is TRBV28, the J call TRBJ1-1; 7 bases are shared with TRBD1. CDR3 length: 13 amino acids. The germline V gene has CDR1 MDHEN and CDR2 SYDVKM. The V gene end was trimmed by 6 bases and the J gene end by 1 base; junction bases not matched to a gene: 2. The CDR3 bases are TGTGCCAGCAGGGGGGACAGGAACACTGAAGCTTTCTTT. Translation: CASRGDRNTEAFF.

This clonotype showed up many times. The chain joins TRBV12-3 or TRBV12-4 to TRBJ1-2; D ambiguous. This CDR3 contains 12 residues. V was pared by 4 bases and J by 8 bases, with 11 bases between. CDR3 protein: CASSSPNGGYTF. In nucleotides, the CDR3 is TGTGCCAGCAGTTCCCCTAATGGGGGCTACACCTTC.

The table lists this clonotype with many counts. The CDR3 loop is CASSRTLTGDKMNTEAFF. The CDR3 DNA sequence: TGTGCCAGCAGCCGAACCTTAACAGGGGACAAAATGAACACTGAAGCTTTCTTT. This sequence joins TRBV13 and TRBJ1-1, with 7 bases fitting TRBD1. Trimming at V came to 5 bases and at J to 0 bases, leaving 15 bases not matched to a gene. The CDR3 contains 18 residues. Germline values: CDR1 PRHDT, CDR2 FYEKMQ (reference sequence).

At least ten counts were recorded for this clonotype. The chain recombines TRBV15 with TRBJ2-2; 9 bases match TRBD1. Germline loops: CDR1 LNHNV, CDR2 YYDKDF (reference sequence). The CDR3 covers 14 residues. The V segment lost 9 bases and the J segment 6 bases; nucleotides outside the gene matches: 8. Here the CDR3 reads CATTTGGWSGELFF. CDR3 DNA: TGTGCCACTACGACAGGGGGTTGGTCCGGGGAGCTGTTTTTT.

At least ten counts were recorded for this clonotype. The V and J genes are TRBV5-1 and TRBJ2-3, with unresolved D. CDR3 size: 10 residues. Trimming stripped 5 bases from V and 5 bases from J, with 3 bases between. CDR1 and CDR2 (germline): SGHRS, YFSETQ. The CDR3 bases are TGCGCCAGCAGAGGAGATACGCAGTATTTT. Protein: CASRGDTQYF.

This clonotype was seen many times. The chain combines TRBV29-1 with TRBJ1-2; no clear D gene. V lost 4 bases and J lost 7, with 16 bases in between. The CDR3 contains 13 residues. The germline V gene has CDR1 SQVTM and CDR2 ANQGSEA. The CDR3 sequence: CSVGYPDKSGYTF. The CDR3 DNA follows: TGCAGCGTTGGGTACCCTGACAAGTCTGGCTACACCTTC.

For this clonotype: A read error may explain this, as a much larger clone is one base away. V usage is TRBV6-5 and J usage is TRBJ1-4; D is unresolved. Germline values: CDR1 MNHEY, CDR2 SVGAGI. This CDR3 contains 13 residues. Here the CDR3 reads CVSSYRANEKLFF. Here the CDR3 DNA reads TGTGTCAGCAGCTACAGAGCTAATGAAAAACTGTTTTTT.